The rows below give T cell receptor beta chains drawn from one sample of a study of OX40 agonist ivuxolimab in advanced cancers. Assay: immunoSEQ multiplex PCR; the TCRdb copy retains only in-frame clones and omits some. The sample gives 71,000 or so clones, 80% of which show up once; less than 9.5% is in the top ten. The sample was CD4+ or CD8+ T cells sorted from blood, taken in a trial of the OX40 agonist ivuxolimab. These receptors originate from an adult with an advanced solid tumor such as melanoma, head and neck, liver or kidney cancer. The CDR3 runs from the conserved cysteine through the conserved F or W.

J gene | V gene | CDR3 protein
TRBJ2-3 | TRBV29-1 | CSVVLSRTGMTDTQYF
TRBJ2-7 | TRBV2 | CASSLGVQQYF
TRBJ2-3 | TRBV19 | CASSITPKSTQYF
TRBJ2-2 | TRBV7-2 | CASSPGLAGVFTVGELFF
TRBJ1-2 | TRBV7-9 | CASSLALGRGHDNYGYTF
TRBJ1-6 | TRBV10-1 | CASSSDPLSPLHF
TRBJ1-2 | TRBV2 | CATSTHRGRVYGYTF
TRBJ2-4 | TRBV29-1 | CSVNPDGKNIQYF
TRBJ1-2 | TRBV28 | CASSVQGRGYTF
TRBJ2-5 | TRBV11-3 | CASSLTASETQYF
TRBJ2-1 | TRBV10-1 | CASSEYAGSSYNEQFF
TRBJ1-3 | TRBV30 | CAWSDRRGLSGNTIYF
TRBJ2-7 | TRBV29-1 | CSVADPGTGIKNEQYF
TRBJ2-5 | TRBV27 | CASSSYSQETQYF
TRBJ1-1 | TRBV27 | CASSPHQGNTEAFF
TRBJ1-5 | TRBV14 | CASSRGNQPQHF
TRBJ1-5 | TRBV5-6 | CASSLGVGQPQHF
TRBJ2-7 | TRBV28 | CASSLFSQAAPHEQYF
TRBJ1-5 | TRBV2 | CASSVDNSNQPQHF
TRBJ2-1 | TRBV11-2 | CASSLASGVSMFF
TRBJ1-4 | TRBV4-2 | CASSQEGQGPVGEKLFF
TRBJ2-5 | TRBV10-2 | CASSEGRSGGLQETQYF
TRBJ2-6 | TRBV19 | CASSRSDRGFGANVLTF
TRBJ2-3 | TRBV5-5 | CASSLGFGTGNTDTQYF
TRBJ2-5 | TRBV2 | CASSDGQGPGETQYF
TRBJ1-2 | TRBV6-5 | CASSRTSNYGYTF
TRBJ1-2 | TRBV28 | CASSFRQLYGYTF
TRBJ2-2 | TRBV7-8 | CASSLSWGGTGELFF
TRBJ2-3 | TRBV13 | CASYSSLTGTDTQYF
TRBJ1-5 | TRBV21-1 | CASSKGRGRKVSQPQHF
TRBJ2-3 | TRBV7-3 | CASSLFGQGGTDTQYF
TRBJ1-5 | TRBV10-3 | CAIRDVNSNQPQHF
TRBJ1-1 | TRBV5-6 | CASSGVASEAFF
TRBJ2-5 | TRBV7-2 | CASSLSSRARETQYF
TRBJ2-2 | TRBV7-2 | CASRADTNTGELFF
TRBJ2-3 | TRBV5-5 | CASSLRDFTDTQYF
TRBJ2-5 | TRBV5-1 | CASTRQGGETQYF
TRBJ1-1 | TRBV9 | CASSVSGAGRVNTEAFF
TRBJ2-6 | TRBV27 | CASSFGGDLDRRSGANVLTF
TRBJ2-3 | TRBV25-1 | CASSSSLRLTDTQYF
TRBJ2-2 | TRBV29-1 | CSVRGGGNTGELFF
TRBJ1-1 | TRBV6-1 | CASSERAGHYVDTEAFF
TRBJ2-5 | TRBV5-1 | CASKGTAGVSAETQYF